This T cell receptor (beta chain) was found in a study of blood T cell repertoires in COVID-19. Overall study context: COVID-19 samples from acute and convalescent phases originated in the United States, Italy and Spain. T cells, B-cell-depleted T cells, or PBMCs supplied cDNA or gDNA.

Profiling relied on immunoSEQ multiplex PCR, and the TCRdb table lists in-frame clones only, not all of them. In the table there are 150,000 to 200,000 clones, around 90% of which are singletons. Material: peripheral blood. The clonotype comes from a woman aged 45-65 years with acute or convalescent COVID-19.

The CDR3 DNA sequence: TGTGCCAGTAGCCTATTGGGACAGGGGGCCGATGAGCAGTTCTTC. It specifies CASSLLGQGADEQFF. V gene TRBV19 combines with J gene TRBJ2-1; 12 bases fit TRBD1. The CDR3 spans 15 residues. Germline lookup yields CDR1 LNHDA and CDR2 SQIVND (reference sequence). V shed 6 bases, J shed 8 bases, and the junction held 8 bases outside the gene matches.